The clone carrying this TCR beta chain was seen only a few times. This CDR3 has 14 amino acids. V lost 6 bases and J 0 bases, leaving 14 bases between the germline ends. The germline gives CDR1 DFQATT, CDR2 SNEGSKA (reference sequence). These data come from a study of T-cell reconstitution after alpha-beta-depleted transplantation in children. Library preparation (for TCRbeta) was performed with unique molecular identifiers. TCRdb re-analysed the PCR reads in MiXCR, keeping a single row per CDR3 protein. This sample has a few hundred thousand distinct CDR3 sequences, with under 13% found just once. The TCR comes from a human donor who donated a stem cell graft to a child with acute myeloid leukemia. Sequenced material: PBMCs from the stem cell graft donor, taken from the stem cell graft. The chain joins TRBV20-1 to TRBJ1-2; D perhaps matches TRBD1 (6 bases). CDR3 region: CSAERGNSNYGYTF. The DNA for the CDR3 is TGCAGTGCCGAAAGGGGGAACTCTAACTATGGCTACACCTTC.